This record concerns one T cell receptor beta chain sequence. In the authors' workflow: Amplification of reference gene primers was used by the study to estimate nucleated cell counts. Generated by immunoSEQ multiplex PCR, the TCRdb table keeps only in-frame clones and is missing some. V and J calls and clone size are as listed in that table; D and trimming were resolved from the DNA. The sample records roughly 140,000 clones, around 86% being singletons. V lost 2 bases, J lost 0 bases, and 11 bases lay in between. The CDR3 has 16 residues. The V gene's germline CDR1 is SGHDN and CDR2 FVKESK. This entry is derived from a study of blood T cell repertoires in COVID-19. The wider study: Samples of COVID-19 (acute and convalescent) were obtained from the United States, Italy and Spain. PBMCs, B-cell-depleted T cells, or T cells were the source of the cDNA or gDNA that made up the material.

The TCR was taken from a woman of 80 years or more with acute or convalescent COVID-19. The V call is TRBV14, the J call TRBJ1-3; D ambiguous. Material: peripheral blood. CDR3 sequence (DNA): TGTGCCAGCAGCCAAACATCTCCATCCTCTGGAAACACCATATATTTT. It codes for CASSQTSPSSGNTIYF.